This T cell receptor (beta chain) was identified in a study of T cells after yellow fever vaccination. General study findings and limits: A weaker secondary response peaked on day 5, the primary on day 15. There was a small share of clonotypes that showed up in both the CD4 and CD8 compartments.

As regards this clonotype: Its antigen remains unidentified.

V shed 5 bases and J shed 8 bases, with 18 bases lying between them. The CDR3 is 14 amino acids. Germline V gene sequence: CDR1 LGHDT, CDR2 YNNKEL (reference sequence). TCRdb reprocessed the 5' RACE reads via MiXCR and lists one record per CDR3 protein. Here the sample spans 450,000 to 550,000 distinct CDR3 sequences, over 15% being singletons. The sample here was PBMCs, taken 15 days after the yellow fever booster vaccination. The origin of this receptor is a man younger than 45 who received the YFV17D yellow fever vaccine. The rearrangement uses TRBV3-1 and TRBJ1-2, with D perhaps TRBD1 (6 bases). In DNA form, the CDR3 reads TGTGCCAGCAGCGCTAACCGACAGGCCATCGGCTACACCTTC. It is translated as CASSANRQAIGYTF.